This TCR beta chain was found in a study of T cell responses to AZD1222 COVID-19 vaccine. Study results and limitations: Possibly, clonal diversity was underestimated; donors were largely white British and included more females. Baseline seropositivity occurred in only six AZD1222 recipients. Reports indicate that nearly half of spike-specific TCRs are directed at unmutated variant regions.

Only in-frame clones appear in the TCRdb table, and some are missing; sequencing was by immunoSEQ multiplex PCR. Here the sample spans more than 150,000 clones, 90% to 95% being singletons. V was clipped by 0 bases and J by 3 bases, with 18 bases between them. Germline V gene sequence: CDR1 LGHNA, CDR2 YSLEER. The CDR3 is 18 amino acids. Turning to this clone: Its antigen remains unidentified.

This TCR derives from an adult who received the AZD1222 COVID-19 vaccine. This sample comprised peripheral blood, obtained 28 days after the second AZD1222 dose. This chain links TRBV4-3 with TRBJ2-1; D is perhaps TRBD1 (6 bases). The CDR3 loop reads CASSQDSPEDSFYNEQFF. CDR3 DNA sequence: TGCGCCAGCAGCCAAGATAGCCCGGAGGACAGCTTCTACAATGAGCAGTTCTTC.